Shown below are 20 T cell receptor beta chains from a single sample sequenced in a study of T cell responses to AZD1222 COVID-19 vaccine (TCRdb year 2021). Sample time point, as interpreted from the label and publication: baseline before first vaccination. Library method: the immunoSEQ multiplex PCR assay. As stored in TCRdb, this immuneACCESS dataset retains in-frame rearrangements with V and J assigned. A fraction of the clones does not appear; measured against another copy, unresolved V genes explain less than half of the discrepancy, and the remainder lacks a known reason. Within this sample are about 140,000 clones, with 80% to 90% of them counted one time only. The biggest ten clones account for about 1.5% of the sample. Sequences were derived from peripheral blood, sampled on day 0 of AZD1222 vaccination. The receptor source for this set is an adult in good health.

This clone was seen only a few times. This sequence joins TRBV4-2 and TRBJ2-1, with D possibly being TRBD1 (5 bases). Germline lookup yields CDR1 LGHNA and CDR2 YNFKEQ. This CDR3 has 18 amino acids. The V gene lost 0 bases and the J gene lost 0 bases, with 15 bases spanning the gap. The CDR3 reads CASSQDNGATSSYNEQFF. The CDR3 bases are TGTGCCAGCAGCCAAGACAATGGGGCTACCTCCTCCTACAATGAGCAGTTCTTC.

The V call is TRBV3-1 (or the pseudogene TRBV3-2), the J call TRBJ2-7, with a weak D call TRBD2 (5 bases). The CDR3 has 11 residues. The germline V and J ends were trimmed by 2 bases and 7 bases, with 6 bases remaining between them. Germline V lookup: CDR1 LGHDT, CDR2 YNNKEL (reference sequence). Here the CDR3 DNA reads TGTGCCAGCAGCCAACGAGGGGAGCAGTACTTC. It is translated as CASSQRGEQYF.

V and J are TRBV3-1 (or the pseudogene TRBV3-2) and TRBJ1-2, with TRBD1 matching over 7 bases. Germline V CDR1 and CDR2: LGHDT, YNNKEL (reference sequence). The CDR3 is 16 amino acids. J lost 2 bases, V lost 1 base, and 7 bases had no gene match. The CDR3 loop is CASSQAPGQSNYGYTF. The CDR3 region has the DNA TGTGCCAGCAGCCAAGCTCCGGGACAGTCAAACTATGGCTACACCTTC.

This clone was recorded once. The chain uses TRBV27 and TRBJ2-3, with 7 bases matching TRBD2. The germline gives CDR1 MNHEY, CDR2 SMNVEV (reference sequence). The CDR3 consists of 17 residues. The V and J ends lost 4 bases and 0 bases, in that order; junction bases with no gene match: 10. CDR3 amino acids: CASSSVTFGGSTDTQYF. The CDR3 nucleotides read TGTGCCAGCAGTTCAGTCACTTTCGGGGGGAGCACAGATACGCAGTATTTT.

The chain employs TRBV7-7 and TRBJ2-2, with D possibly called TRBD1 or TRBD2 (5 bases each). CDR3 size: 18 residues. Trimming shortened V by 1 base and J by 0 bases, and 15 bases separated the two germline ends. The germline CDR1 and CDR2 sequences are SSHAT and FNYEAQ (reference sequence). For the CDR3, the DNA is TGTGCCAGCAGCTTAGGAGGGACGCTCGAACCGAACACCGGGGAGCTGTTTTTT. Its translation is CASSLGGTLEPNTGELFF.

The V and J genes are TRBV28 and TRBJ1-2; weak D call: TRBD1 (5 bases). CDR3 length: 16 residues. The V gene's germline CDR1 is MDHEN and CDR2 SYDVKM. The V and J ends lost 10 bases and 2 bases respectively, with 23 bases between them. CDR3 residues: CANTPGVLGQNYGYTF. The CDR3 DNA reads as TGTGCCAACACCCCGGGGGTCCTAGGACAAAACTATGGCTACACCTTC.

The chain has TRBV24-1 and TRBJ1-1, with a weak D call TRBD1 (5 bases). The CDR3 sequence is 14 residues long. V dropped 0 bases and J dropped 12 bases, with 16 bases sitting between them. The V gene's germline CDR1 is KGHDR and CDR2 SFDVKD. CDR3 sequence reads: CATSDLGSGRGTFF. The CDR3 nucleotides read TGTGCCACCAGTGATTTGGGATCGGGACGCGGCACTTTCTTT.

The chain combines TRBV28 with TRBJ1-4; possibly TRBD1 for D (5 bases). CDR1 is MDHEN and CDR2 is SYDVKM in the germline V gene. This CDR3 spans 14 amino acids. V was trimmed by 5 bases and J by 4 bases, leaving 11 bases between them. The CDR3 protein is CASSTRQLNEKLFF. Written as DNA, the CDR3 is TGTGCCAGCAGTACCCGACAGCTTAATGAAAAACTGTTTTTT. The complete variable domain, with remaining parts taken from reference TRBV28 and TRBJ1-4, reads DVKVTQSSRYLVKRTGEKVFLECVQDMDHENMFWYRQDPGLGLRLIYFSYDVKMKEKGDIPEGYSVSREKKERFSLILESASTNQTSMYLCASSTRQLNEKLFFGSGTQLSVL.

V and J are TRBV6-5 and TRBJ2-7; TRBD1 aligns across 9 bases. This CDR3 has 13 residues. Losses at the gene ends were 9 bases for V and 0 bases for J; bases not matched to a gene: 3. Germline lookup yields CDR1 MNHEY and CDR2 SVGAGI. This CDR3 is CASRTGASYEQYF. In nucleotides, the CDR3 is TGTGCCAGTAGGACAGGGGCCTCCTACGAGCAGTACTTC.

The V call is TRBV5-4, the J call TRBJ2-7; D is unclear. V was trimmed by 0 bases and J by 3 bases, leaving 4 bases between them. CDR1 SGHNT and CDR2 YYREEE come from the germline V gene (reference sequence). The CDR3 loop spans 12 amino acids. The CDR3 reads CASSLESYEQYF. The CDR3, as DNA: TGTGCCAGCAGCTTGGAAAGCTACGAGCAGTACTTC.

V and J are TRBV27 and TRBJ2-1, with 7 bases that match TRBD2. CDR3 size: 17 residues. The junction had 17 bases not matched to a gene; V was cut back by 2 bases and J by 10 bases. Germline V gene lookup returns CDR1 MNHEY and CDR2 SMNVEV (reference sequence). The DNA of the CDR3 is TGTGCCAGCAGTTTAGATGCGGCGGGAGCTTCCGGACGGGAGCAGTTCTTC. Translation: CASSLDAAGASGREQFF.

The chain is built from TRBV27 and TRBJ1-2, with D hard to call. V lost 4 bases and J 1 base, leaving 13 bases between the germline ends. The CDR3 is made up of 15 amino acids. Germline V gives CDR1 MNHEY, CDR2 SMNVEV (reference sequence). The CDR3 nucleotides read TGTGCCAGCAGTTCCCGCCAGAGCGGTAACTATGGCTACACCTTC. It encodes CASSSRQSGNYGYTF.

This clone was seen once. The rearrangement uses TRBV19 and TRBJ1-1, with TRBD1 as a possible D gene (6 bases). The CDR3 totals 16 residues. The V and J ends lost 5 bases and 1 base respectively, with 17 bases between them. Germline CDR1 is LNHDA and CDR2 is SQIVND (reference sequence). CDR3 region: CASSSGRGGKNTEAFF. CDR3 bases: TGTGCCAGTAGTTCAGGCAGGGGAGGGAAGAACACTGAAGCTTTCTTT.

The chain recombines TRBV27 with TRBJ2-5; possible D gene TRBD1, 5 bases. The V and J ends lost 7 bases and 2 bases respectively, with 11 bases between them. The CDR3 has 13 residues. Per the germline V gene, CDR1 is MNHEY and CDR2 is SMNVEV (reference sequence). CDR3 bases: TGTGCCAGCAAAAGGGGAACTCAAGAGACCCAGTACTTC. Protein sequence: CASKRGTQETQYF.

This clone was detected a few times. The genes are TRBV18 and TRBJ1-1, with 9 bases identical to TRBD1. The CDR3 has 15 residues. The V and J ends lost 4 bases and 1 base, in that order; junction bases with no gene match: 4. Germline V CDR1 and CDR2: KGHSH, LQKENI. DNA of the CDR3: TGTGCCAGCTCACGGGGACAGGGTTCGAACACTGAAGCTTTCTTT. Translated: CASSRGQGSNTEAFF.

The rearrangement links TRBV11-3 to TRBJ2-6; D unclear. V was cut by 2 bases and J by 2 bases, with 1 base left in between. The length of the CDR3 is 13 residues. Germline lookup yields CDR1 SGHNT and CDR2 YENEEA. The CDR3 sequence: CASSLTGANVLTF. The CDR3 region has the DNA TGTGCCAGCAGCTTAACTGGGGCCAACGTCCTGACTTTC.

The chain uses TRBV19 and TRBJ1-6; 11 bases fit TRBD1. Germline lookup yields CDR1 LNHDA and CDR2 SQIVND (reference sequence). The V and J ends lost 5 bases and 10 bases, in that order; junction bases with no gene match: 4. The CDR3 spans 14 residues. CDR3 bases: TGTGCCAGTAGTCCCGGGACAGGGGGATCACCCCTCCACTTT. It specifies CASSPGTGGSPLHF. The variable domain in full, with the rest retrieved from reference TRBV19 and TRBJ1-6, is DGGITQSPKYLFRKEGQNVTLSCEQNLNHDAMYWYRQDPGQGLRLIYYSQIVNDFQKGDIAEGYSVSREKKESFPLTVTSAQKNPTAFYLCASSPGTGGSPLHFGNGTRLTVT.

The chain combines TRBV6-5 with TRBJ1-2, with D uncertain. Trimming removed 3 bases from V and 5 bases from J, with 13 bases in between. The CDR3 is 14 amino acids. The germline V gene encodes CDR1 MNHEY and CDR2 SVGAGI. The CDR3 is CASSYERLGYGYTF. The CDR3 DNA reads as TGTGCCAGCAGTTATGAGAGACTCGGGTATGGCTACACCTTC.

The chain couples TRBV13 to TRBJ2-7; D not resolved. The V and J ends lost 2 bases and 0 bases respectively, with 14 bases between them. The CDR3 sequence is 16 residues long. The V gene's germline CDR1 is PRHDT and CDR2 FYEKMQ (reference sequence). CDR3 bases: TGTGCCAGCAGCTTAAGTGTCAGCCCTATCTCCTACGAGCAGTACTTC. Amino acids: CASSLSVSPISYEQYF.

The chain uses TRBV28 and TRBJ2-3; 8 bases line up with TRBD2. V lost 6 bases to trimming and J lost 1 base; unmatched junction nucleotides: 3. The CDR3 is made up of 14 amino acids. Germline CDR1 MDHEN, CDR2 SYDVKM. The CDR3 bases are TGTGCCAGCAGGCCCGGGGGGGGCACAGATACGCAGTATTTT. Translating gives CASRPGGGTDTQYF.